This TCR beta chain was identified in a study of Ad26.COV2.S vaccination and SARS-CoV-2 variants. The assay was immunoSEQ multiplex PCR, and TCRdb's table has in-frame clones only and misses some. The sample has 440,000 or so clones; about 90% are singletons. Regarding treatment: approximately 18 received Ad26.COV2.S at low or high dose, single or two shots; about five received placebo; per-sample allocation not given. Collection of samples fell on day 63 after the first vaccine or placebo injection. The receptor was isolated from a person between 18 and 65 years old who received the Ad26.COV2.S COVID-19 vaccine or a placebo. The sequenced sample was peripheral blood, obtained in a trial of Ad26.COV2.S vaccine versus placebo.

The CDR3 is CASSLVVSTHTQYNEQFF. DNA of the CDR3: TGTGCCAGCAGCTTAGTAGTCTCCACACACACCCAGTACAATGAGCAGTTCTTC. The chain couples TRBV7-2 to TRBJ2-1; D is undetermined. The CDR3 is made up of 18 amino acids. Germline V lookup: CDR1 SGHTA, CDR2 FQGNSA. The germline V and J ends were trimmed by 1 base and 4 bases, with 20 bases remaining between them.